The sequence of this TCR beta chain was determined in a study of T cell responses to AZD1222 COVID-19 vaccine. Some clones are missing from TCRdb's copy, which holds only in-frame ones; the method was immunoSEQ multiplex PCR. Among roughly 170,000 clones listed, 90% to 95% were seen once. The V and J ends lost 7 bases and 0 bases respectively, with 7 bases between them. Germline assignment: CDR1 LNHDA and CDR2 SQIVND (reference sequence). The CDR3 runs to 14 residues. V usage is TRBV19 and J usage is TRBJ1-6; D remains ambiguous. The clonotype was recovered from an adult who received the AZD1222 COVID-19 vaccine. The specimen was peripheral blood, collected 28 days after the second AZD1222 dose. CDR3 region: CASTQSSYNSPLHF. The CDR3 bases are TGTGCCAGTACCCAGAGCTCCTATAATTCACCCCTCCACTTT. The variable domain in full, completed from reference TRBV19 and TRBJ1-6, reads DGGITQSPKYLFRKEGQNVTLSCEQNLNHDAMYWYRQDPGQGLRLIYYSQIVNDFQKGDIAEGYSVSREKKESFPLTVTSAQKNPTAFYLCASTQSSYNSPLHFGNGTRLTVT.